The next 13 T cell receptor beta chains were all read from a single sample in a study of shared clonotypes between healthy human individuals. Profiled with immunoSEQ multiplex PCR; TCRdb holds only in-frame clones, not every one. The table shows millions of clones, with more than 85% occurring only once. Sequenced material: naive CD4+ T cells from PBMCs. Subset of the sample: CD45RA+ positively selected. The source of these receptors is a man aged 18 to 30 in good health. Some clones in this sample may be carry-over from other donors' samples.

The chain joins TRBV2 to TRBJ2-1; D might be TRBD1 (7 bases). Trimming took off 6 bases at V and 9 bases at J, with 18 bases between the two ends. Germline assignment: CDR1 SNHLY and CDR2 FYNNEI. The CDR3 consists of 14 residues. The chain's CDR3 is CASREGAALGEQFF. Here the CDR3 DNA reads TGTGCCAGCAGGGAGGGGGCGGCCTTGGGTGAGCAGTTCTTC.

V gene TRBV28 combines with J gene TRBJ1-2; a weak D match, TRBD1 (5 bases). V lost 6 bases and J lost 6, with 23 bases in between. Germline CDR1 MDHEN, CDR2 SYDVKM. The CDR3 has 16 residues. The CDR3 sequence is CASSSTRDLFAHGYTF. DNA for the CDR3: TGTGCCAGCAGCTCTACCCGGGACCTCTTTGCGCATGGCTACACCTTC.

The rearrangement uses TRBV4-2 and TRBJ2-3; TRBD2 matches at 8 bases. J lost 2 bases, V lost 0 bases, and 4 bases had no gene match. The germline V gene has CDR1 LGHNA and CDR2 YNFKEQ. This CDR3 is 16 amino acids long. The CDR3 coding sequence is TGTGCCAGCAGCCAAGAGTTAGCGGGGCCCACAGATACGCAGTATTTT. This translates into CASSQELAGPTDTQYF.

The chain links TRBV4-3 to TRBJ2-5; D is possibly TRBD2 (5 bases). V shed 3 bases and J shed 3 bases, with 8 bases lying between them. CDR1 is LGHNA and CDR2 is YSLEER in the germline V gene. This CDR3 comprises 13 residues. The CDR3 sequence: CASSQMGEETQYF. The DNA for the CDR3 is TGCGCCAGCAGCCAGATGGGAGAAGAGACCCAGTACTTC.

This chain links TRBV7-9 with TRBJ2-5; possibly TRBD2 for D (6 bases). Germline CDR1 is SEHNR and CDR2 is FQNEAQ (reference sequence). The CDR3 is 13 amino acids. Between the trimmed V and J ends, which lost 5 bases and 2 bases, there was a span of 9 bases. CDR3 coding DNA: TGTGCCAGCAGCACCGGGACTCAAGAGACCCAGTACTTC. Its translation: CASSTGTQETQYF.

V gene TRBV5-1 combines with J gene TRBJ1-2; no clear D. Looked up from germline, CDR1 is SGHRS and CDR2 is YFSETQ. The CDR3 is 17 residues long. Trimming pared 0 bases from V and 4 bases from J, leaving 19 bases between. The DNA of the CDR3 is TGCGCCAGCAGCTTGGGTCTCTCCCTCCTCGGGATCTATGGCTACACCTTC. Its translation: CASSLGLSLLGIYGYTF.

The rearrangement links TRBV27 to TRBJ2-3; 15 bases are shared with TRBD2. The CDR3 has 17 residues. Losses at the gene ends were 4 bases for V and 3 bases for J; bases not matched to a gene: 5. The germline CDR1 and CDR2 sequences are MNHEY and SMNVEV (reference sequence). CDR3 residues: CASSYGTSGRFTDTQYF. In DNA form, the CDR3 reads TGTGCCAGCAGTTACGGGACTAGCGGGAGGTTTACAGATACGCAGTATTTT.

The chain joins TRBV19 to TRBJ2-2; the D gene is possibly TRBD1 (5 bases). The V end was cut by 6 bases, the J end by 2 bases, with 10 bases between. This CDR3 spans 14 amino acids. CDR1 is LNHDA and CDR2 is SQIVND in the germline V gene (reference sequence). CDR3 DNA: TGTGCCAGTAGGTGGGGCAGAAACACCGGGGAGCTGTTTTTT. It codes for CASRWGRNTGELFF.

The chain carries TRBV11-3 and TRBJ1-1; D might be TRBD1 (6 bases). V was shortened by 5 bases and J by 6 bases, with 25 bases between the two germline ends. Looked up from germline, CDR1 is SGHNT and CDR2 is YENEEA. This CDR3 contains 17 residues. The CDR3 DNA reads TGTGCCAGCAGCCCAAGCAGTATGAGGGGGGCCCTTCCTGAAGCTTTCTTT. Residues: CASSPSSMRGALPEAFF.

The V call is TRBV27, the J call TRBJ1-1; 9 nucleotides align to TRBD1. With V trimmed by 4 bases and J by 1 base, 10 bases remained unmatched. From germline, CDR1 is MNHEY and CDR2 SMNVEV (reference sequence). The CDR3 length is 17 residues. This CDR3 reads CASSSPLRTGENTEAFF. The CDR3 DNA reads as TGTGCCAGCAGTTCCCCTCTAAGGACAGGGGAGAACACTGAAGCTTTCTTT.

The chain employs TRBV15 and TRBJ2-1; D gene uncertain. V lost 0 bases and J 4 bases, leaving 13 bases between the germline ends. The CDR3 sequence is 16 residues long. Germline CDR1 LNHNV, CDR2 YYDKDF (reference sequence). The CDR3 loop reads CATSRDPMAVYNEQFF. The CDR3 DNA sequence: TGTGCCACCAGCAGAGATCCGATGGCAGTATACAATGAGCAGTTCTTC.

The V call is TRBV4-1, the J call TRBJ1-1; 7 bases agree with TRBD1. Germline-derived CDR1 and CDR2 are MGHRA and YSYEKL. This CDR3 is built from 15 residues. With V trimmed by 1 base and J by 4 bases, 6 bases remained unmatched. CDR3 DNA sequence: TGCGCCAGCAGCCAAGGACAGGGATGGGGCACTGAAGCTTTCTTT. Amino acids: CASSQGQGWGTEAFF.

V is TRBV5-1 and J is TRBJ1-2; D not certain. Germline CDR1 is SGHRS and CDR2 is YFSETQ. V lost 0 bases and J 4 bases, leaving 10 bases between the germline ends. This CDR3 is built from 14 residues. CDR3 loop: CASSLAPGPYGYTF. In nucleotides, the CDR3 is TGCGCCAGCAGCTTGGCCCCCGGCCCCTATGGCTACACCTTC.